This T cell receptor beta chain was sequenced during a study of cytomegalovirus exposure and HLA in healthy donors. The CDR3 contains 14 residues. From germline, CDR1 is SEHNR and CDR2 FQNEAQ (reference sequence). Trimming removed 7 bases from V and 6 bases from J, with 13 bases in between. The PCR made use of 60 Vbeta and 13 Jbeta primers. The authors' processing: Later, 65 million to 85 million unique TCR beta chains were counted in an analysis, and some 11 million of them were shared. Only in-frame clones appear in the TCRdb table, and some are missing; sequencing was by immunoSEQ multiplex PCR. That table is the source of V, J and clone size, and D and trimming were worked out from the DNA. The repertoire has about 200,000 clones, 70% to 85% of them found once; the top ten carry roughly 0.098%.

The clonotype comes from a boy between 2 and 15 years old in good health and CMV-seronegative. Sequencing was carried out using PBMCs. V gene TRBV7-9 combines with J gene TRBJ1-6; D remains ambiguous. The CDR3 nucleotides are TGTGCCAGCACCCCCGGCGGGGTTAATTCACCCCTCCACTTT. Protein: CASTPGGVNSPLHF.